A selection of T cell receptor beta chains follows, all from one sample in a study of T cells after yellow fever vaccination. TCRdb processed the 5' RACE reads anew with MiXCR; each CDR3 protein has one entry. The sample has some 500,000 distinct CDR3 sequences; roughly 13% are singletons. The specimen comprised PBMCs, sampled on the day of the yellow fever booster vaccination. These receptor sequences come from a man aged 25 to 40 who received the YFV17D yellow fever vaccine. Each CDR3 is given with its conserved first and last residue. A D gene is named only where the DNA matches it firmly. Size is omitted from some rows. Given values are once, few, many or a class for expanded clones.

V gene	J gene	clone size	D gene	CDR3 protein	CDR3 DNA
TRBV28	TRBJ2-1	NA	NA	CASTTTGSYNEQFF	TGTGCCAGCACCACCACCGGCTCCTACAATGAGCAGTTCTTC
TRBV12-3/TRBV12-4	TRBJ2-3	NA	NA	CASSLGGTDTRYF	TGTGCCAGCAGTTTAGGTGGAACAGATACGCGGTATTTT
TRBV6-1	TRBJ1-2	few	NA	CASFGTSNYGYTF	TGTGCCAGTTTCGGGACAAGTAACTATGGCTACACCTTC
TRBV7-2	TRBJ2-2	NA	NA	CASSPVGFRELFF	TGTGCCAGCAGTCCCGTAGGCTTCAGGGAGCTGTTTTTT
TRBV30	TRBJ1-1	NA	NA	CAWSDDEAFF	TGTGCCTGGAGTGATGACGAAGCTTTCTTT
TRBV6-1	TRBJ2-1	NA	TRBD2	CASSKTSGAGWDEQFF	TGTGCCAGCAGTAAGACTAGCGGGGCCGGGTGGGATGAGCAGTTCTTC
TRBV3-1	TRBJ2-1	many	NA	CASSPDYGLREQFF	TGTGCCAGCAGCCCCGACTACGGGTTGCGTGAGCAGTTCTTC
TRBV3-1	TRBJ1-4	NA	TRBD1	CASSRIFPGQPSEKLFF	TGTGCCAGCAGCCGCATCTTTCCGGGACAGCCTTCTGAAAAACTGTTTTTT
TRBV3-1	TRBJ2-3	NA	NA	CASSSTWSTQYF	TGTGCCAGCAGCTCAACATGGAGTACGCAGTATTTT
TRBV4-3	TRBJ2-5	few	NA	CASSLTTGGQETQYF	TGCGCCAGCAGCCTCACCACGGGCGGCCAAGAGACCCAGTACTTC
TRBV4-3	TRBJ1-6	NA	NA	CASSQQDNSPLHF	TGCGCCAGCAGCCAGCAAGATAATTCACCCCTCCACTTT
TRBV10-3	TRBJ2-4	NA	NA	CAINGGLGKNIQYF	TGTGCCATCAATGGGGGGTTAGGCAAAAACATTCAGTACTTC
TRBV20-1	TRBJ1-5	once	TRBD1	CSAGTVNSNQPQHF	TGCAGTGCTGGGACAGTTAATAGCAATCAGCCCCAGCATTTT
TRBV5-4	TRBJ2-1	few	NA	CASSFGLEGRVEQFF	TGTGCCAGCAGCTTTGGTCTGGAGGGCCGAGTTGAGCAGTTCTTC
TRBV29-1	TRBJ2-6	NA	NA	CSVGQGGGANVLTF	TGCAGCGTTGGACAGGGAGGTGGGGCCAACGTCCTGACTTTC
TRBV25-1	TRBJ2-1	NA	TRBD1	CASSQGVRNEQFF	TGTGCCAGCAGTCAGGGGGTGCGTAATGAGCAGTTCTTC
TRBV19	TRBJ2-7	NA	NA	CASRDTYEQYF	TGTGCCAGTAGGGACACCTACGAGCAGTACTTC
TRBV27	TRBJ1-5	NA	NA	CASSLSTIYPQHF	TGTGCCAGCAGTTTATCGACAATTTATCCCCAGCATTTT
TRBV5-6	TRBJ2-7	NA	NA	CASSLPSGGYEQYF	TGTGCCAGCAGCTTGCCGAGCGGTGGCTACGAGCAGTACTTC
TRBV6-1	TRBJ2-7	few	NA	CASSGRSNEQYF	TGTGCCAGCAGTGGGAGGAGCAACGAGCAGTACTTC
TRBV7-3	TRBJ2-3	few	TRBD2	CASQVRPSGRGLPLTDTQYF	TGTGCCAGCCAGGTTAGGCCTAGCGGGAGGGGATTGCCTTTGACAGATACGCAGTATTTT
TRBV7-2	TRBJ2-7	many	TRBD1	CASSSRTGGRDEQYF	TGTGCCAGCAGCTCCCGGACAGGGGGTAGGGACGAGCAGTACTTC
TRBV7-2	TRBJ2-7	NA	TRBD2	CASTSHGGGLAGYEQYF	TGTGCCAGCACCTCCCACGGGGGGGGACTAGCGGGCTACGAGCAGTACTTC
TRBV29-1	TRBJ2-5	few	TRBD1	CSVEQGSQTQYF	TGCAGCGTCGAACAGGGGTCACAGACCCAGTACTTC
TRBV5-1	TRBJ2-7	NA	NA	CASSLVGTVDEQYF	TGCGCCAGCAGCTTGGTGGGGACTGTAGACGAGCAGTACTTC
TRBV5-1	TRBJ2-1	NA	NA	CASTQAGSYNEQFF	TGCGCCAGCACCCAGGCGGGTTCTTACAATGAGCAGTTCTTC
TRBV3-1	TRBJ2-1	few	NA	CASSIDHPSEQFF	TGTGCCAGCAGCATAGACCACCCTAGCGAGCAGTTCTTC
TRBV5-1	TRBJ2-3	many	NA	CASSPGTGTDTQYF	TGTGCCAGCTCACCAGGGACGGGCACAGATACGCAGTATTTT
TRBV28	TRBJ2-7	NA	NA	CASRTGAEEQYF	TGTGCCAGCAGGACCGGGGCTGAGGAGCAGTACTTC
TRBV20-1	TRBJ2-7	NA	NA	CCARDSGTGTSYEQYF	TGCTGTGCTAGAGATTCGGGGACGGGAACCTCCTACGAGCAGTACTTC
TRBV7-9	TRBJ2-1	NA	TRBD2	CASSGGRGLAINEQFF	TGTGCCAGCAGCGGGGGTCGGGGACTAGCCATCAATGAGCAGTTCTTC
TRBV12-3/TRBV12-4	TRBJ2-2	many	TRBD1	CASSLRQGPTGELFF	TGTGCCAGCAGTTTACGACAGGGGCCAACCGGGGAGCTGTTTTTT
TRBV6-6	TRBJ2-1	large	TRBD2	CASRTLARPNEQFF	TGTGCCAGCAGAACACTAGCGCGGCCCAATGAGCAGTTCTTC
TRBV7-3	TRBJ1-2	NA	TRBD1	CARLPGTGGAFYGYTF	TGTGCCAGGTTACCCGGGACAGGGGGCGCATTCTATGGCTACACCTTC
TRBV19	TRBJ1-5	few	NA	CASSWGRGFNQPQHF	TGTGCCAGTAGTTGGGGTAGGGGGTTCAATCAGCCCCAGCATTTT
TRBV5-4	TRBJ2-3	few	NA	CASSLEILGGQYF	TGTGCCAGCAGCTTGGAGATACTTGGGGGGCAGTATTTT
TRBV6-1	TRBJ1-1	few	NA	CASKRGQNTEAFF	TGTGCCAGCAAACGGGGGCAGAACACTGAAGCTTTCTTT
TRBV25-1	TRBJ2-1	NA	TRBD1	CASSAPGQGVVGDNEQFF	TGTGCCAGCAGTGCACCGGGACAGGGGGTAGTTGGGGACAATGAGCAGTTCTTC
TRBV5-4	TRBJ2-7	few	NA	CASSVTDYRVNEQYF	TGTGCCAGCAGCGTAACCGATTATCGGGTTAACGAGCAGTACTTC
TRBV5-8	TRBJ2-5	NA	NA	CASSPRVDKQETQYF	TGTGCCAGCAGCCCAAGAGTAGATAAGCAAGAGACCCAGTACTTC
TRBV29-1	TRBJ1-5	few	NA	CSVAQGDKDQPQHF	TGCAGCGTTGCGCAGGGAGACAAGGATCAGCCCCAGCATTTT
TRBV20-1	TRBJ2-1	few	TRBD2	CSASPGLAGGPFPF	TGCAGTGCTTCTCCGGGACTAGCGGGAGGGCCTTTCCCCTTC
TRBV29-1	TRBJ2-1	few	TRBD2	CSVEDLPKTTSGSSYNEQFF	TGCAGCGTTGAAGACCTTCCGAAGACTACTAGCGGGAGCTCCTACAATGAGCAGTTCTTC
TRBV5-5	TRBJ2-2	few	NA	CASSAYSGELFF	TGTGCCAGCAGCGCCTATTCCGGGGAGCTGTTTTTT